These 32 T cell receptor beta chains came from one sample sequenced in a study of blood T cell repertoires in COVID-19. Sequencing used immunoSEQ multiplex PCR; TCRdb keeps in-frame clones, though not all of them. The sample contains fewer than 65,000 clones, roughly 85% of which appear only once. The sample consisted of peripheral blood. Receptors originate from a human donor in a cohort sampled during active COVID-19.

The V call is TRBV4-1, the J call TRBJ1-4; TRBD1 agrees at 9 bases. Germline CDR1 is MGHRA and CDR2 is YSYEKL. V gave up 4 bases and J gave up 7 bases; unmatched junction bases: 4. CDR3 length: 14 amino acids. The CDR3 nucleotides are TGCGCCAGCAGCCGCGGACAGGGGACTGAAAAACTGTTTTTT. The encoded protein is CASSRGQGTEKLFF.

The table lists this clone with a count of one. The rearrangement joins TRBV28 to TRBJ2-7; D is possibly TRBD2 (6 bases). V was pared by 5 bases and J by 6 bases, with 17 bases between. Germline values: CDR1 MDHEN, CDR2 SYDVKM. The CDR3 totals 14 residues. The DNA for the CDR3 is TGTGCCAGCAGTCTGACTGGAGGGTTCGTCGAGCAGTACTTC. Its translation: CASSLTGGFVEQYF.

The V and J genes are TRBV2 and TRBJ1-1, with TRBD1 matching over 8 bases. V lost 10 bases and J lost 0; bases outside the gene matches: 7. Germline-derived CDR1 and CDR2 are SNHLY and FYNNEI. The CDR3 contains 14 residues. The CDR3 DNA reads as TGTGCCAACGGACAGGGTCAAATGAACACTGAAGCTTTCTTT. This codes for CANGQGQMNTEAFF. Full variable domain (outside the CDR3, taken from reference TRBV2 and TRBJ1-1): EPEVTQTPSHQVTQMGQEVILRCVPISNHLYFYWYRQILGQKVEFLVSFYNNEISEKSEIFDDQFSVERPDGSNFTLKIRSTKLEDSAMYFCANGQGQMNTEAFFGQGTRLTVV.

As DNA, the CDR3 is TGTGCCAGCAGCTTAAGCGGGGGGCCGGCAGATACGCAGTATTTT. This sequence encodes CASSLSGGPADTQYF. The rearrangement uses TRBV11-1 and TRBJ2-3; 9 bases map to TRBD2. Trimming cost V 2 bases and J 4 bases; bases outside gene matches: 4. Germline lookup yields CDR1 SGHAT and CDR2 FQDESV (reference sequence). CDR3 length: 15 amino acids.

The CDR3, as DNA: TGCGCCAGCAGCCAAGGGGACAGGGATTTCTATCGGACTACTGAAGCTTTCTTT. This codes for CASSQGDRDFYRTTEAFF. The chain is built from TRBV4-1 and TRBJ1-1; TRBD1 agrees at 9 bases. Germline V gene data show CDR1 as MGHRA and CDR2 as YSYEKL. This CDR3 has 18 residues. The V gene end was trimmed by 1 base and the J gene end by 5 bases; junction bases not matched to a gene: 14.

The chain joins TRBV6-6 to TRBJ1-3; possible D gene TRBD1, 5 bases. The CDR3 is 13 residues long. Trimming removed 6 bases from V and 7 bases from J, with 13 bases in between. Germline values: CDR1 MNHNY, CDR2 SVGAGI (reference sequence). The chain's CDR3 is CASSSTVGNTIYF. The CDR3 DNA sequence: TGTGCCAGCAGCTCGACAGTGGGGAACACCATATATTTT.

The CDR3 DNA follows: TGTGCCAGCAGCCAAACAGGCGGACATCTCATGAACACTGAAGCTTTCTTT. Amino acid sequence: CASSQTGGHLMNTEAFF. V and J are TRBV3-1 (or the pseudogene TRBV3-2) and TRBJ1-1, with D tentatively TRBD1 (5 bases). The ends were cut back, 2 bases at V and 0 bases at J, with 16 bases in the middle. This CDR3 has 17 amino acids. Per the germline V gene, CDR1 is LGHDT and CDR2 is YNNKEL (reference sequence).

The chain links TRBV19 to TRBJ2-1, with TRBD1 matching 10 bases. Germline V gene lookup returns CDR1 LNHDA and CDR2 SQIVND (reference sequence). CDR3 length: 15 residues. With 4 bases clipped from V and 8 bases from J, the junction kept 8 bases outside the gene matches. The CDR3 nucleotides are TGTGCCAGTAGTACCCGACAGGGGGCGGGGGATGAGCAGTTCTTC. This gives the protein CASSTRQGAGDEQFF. Filled out from reference TRBV19 and TRBJ2-1, the complete variable domain reads DGGITQSPKYLFRKEGQNVTLSCEQNLNHDAMYWYRQDPGQGLRLIYYSQIVNDFQKGDIAEGYSVSREKKESFPLTVTSAQKNPTAFYLCASSTRQGAGDEQFFGPGTRLTVL.

V usage is TRBV30 and J usage is TRBJ2-5; TRBD1 might be the D (6 bases). Germline V CDR1 and CDR2: GTSNPN, SVGIG (reference sequence). Trimming stripped 0 bases from V and 5 bases from J, with 10 bases between. The CDR3 consists of 13 residues. The CDR3 DNA is TGTGCCTGGAGTGTACAGGGCCGGGAGACCCAGTACTTC. Translation gives CAWSVQGRETQYF.

V gene TRBV29-1 combines with J gene TRBJ1-2; D uncertain. CDR1 is SQVTM, CDR2 ANQGSEA, per germline. The length of the CDR3 is 10 residues. The V end was cut by 5 bases, the J end by 6 bases, with 7 bases between. CDR3 protein: CSVFSNGYTF. The CDR3 DNA sequence: TGCAGCGTTTTTTCTAATGGCTACACCTTC.

V and J are TRBV18 and TRBJ1-3, with 8 bases aligning to TRBD1. CDR1 and CDR2 (germline): KGHSH, LQKENI. Losses at the gene ends were 3 bases for V and 2 bases for J; bases not matched to a gene: 3. The CDR3 totals 15 residues. The CDR3 region has the DNA TGTGCCAGCTCACCCAGGGGGCTGCCTGGAAACACCATATATTTT. This encodes CASSPRGLPGNTIYF.

The V call is TRBV23-1, the J call TRBJ2-7, with TRBD2 as a possible D gene (5 bases). TRBV23-1 is annotated as an ORF whose role is uncertain. The CDR3 is 22 residues long. Trimming took off 6 bases at V and 0 bases at J, with 36 bases between the two ends. For the CDR3, the DNA is TGCGCCAGCAGCCCTCGAGGTGGTTACGAGGGATCGTACCCAATAAGCTCCTACGAGCAGTACTTC. Its translation is CASSPRGGYEGSYPISSYEQYF.

This clone has only one observation. The rearrangement joins TRBV4-3 to TRBJ2-7; maybe TRBD1 (5 bases). Germline lookup yields CDR1 LGHNA and CDR2 YSLEER. V gave up 0 bases and J gave up 6 bases, with 18 bases separating them. CDR3 length equals 16 residues. CDR3 loop: CASSQDQLSRTGEQYF. In DNA form, the CDR3 reads TGCGCCAGCAGCCAAGATCAGCTATCCCGAACAGGCGAGCAGTACTTC.

This chain links TRBV3-1 (or the pseudogene TRBV3-2) with TRBJ1-5; perhaps TRBD1 as D (6 bases). The V and J ends lost 4 bases and 6 bases respectively, with 10 bases between them. The CDR3 totals 13 residues. In germline, CDR1 is LGHDT, CDR2 YNNKEL (reference sequence). The DNA for the CDR3 is TGTGCCAGCAGCCTCAGGGGAACTCAGCCCCAGCATTTT. This codes for CASSLRGTQPQHF.

J is TRBJ2-3 and V is TRBV7-2, with 13 bases identical to TRBD2. V dropped 1 base and J dropped 5; count of bases not matched to a gene: 9. This CDR3 region has 18 residues. CDR1 SGHTA and CDR2 FQGNSA come from the germline V gene. The CDR3 DNA is TGTGCCAGCAGCTTAGTTGGCCGGACTAGCGGGGGTATAGATACGCAGTATTTT. Its translation: CASSLVGRTSGGIDTQYF.

This clone was seen only once. V is TRBV27 and J is TRBJ2-6; D not certain. Germline loops: CDR1 MNHEY, CDR2 SMNVEV (reference sequence). With 2 bases removed from V and 2 bases from J, the gap between germline ends came to 4 bases. The CDR3 is 14 amino acids. Written as DNA, the CDR3 is TGTGCCAGCAGTTTAATAGCTGGGGCCAACGTCCTGACTTTC. Its translation is CASSLIAGANVLTF.

V is TRBV5-1 and J is TRBJ1-2, with 10 bases identical to TRBD1. The CDR3 totals 15 residues. CDR1 is SGHRS and CDR2 is YFSETQ in the germline V gene. J was trimmed by 4 bases and V by 0 bases; bases with no gene match: 3. The CDR3 DNA follows: TGCGCCAGCAGCTTGGGGGACAGGGGTCTCTATGGCTACACCTTC. Translating gives CASSLGDRGLYGYTF.

The chain is built from TRBV5-5 and TRBJ2-7; D remains ambiguous. V was pared by 0 bases and J by 0 bases, with 7 bases between. This CDR3 is built from 14 residues. The germline V gene has CDR1 SGHKS and CDR2 YYEKEE (reference sequence). The CDR3 DNA sequence: TGTGCCAGCAGCTTGGTTCTCAGCTCCTACGAGCAGTACTTC. As protein: CASSLVLSSYEQYF.

The V gene is TRBV27, the J gene TRBJ1-5, with TRBD1 matching 7 bases. The J segment lost 11 bases and the V segment lost 2 bases, leaving 3 bases of the junction unmatched. Germline V gene sequence: CDR1 MNHEY, CDR2 SMNVEV (reference sequence). This CDR3 is 12 amino acids long. The CDR3 region has the DNA TGTGCCAGCAGTTTACCCCAGGGGGCCCAGCATTTT. Translated: CASSLPQGAQHF.

The rearrangement uses TRBV20-1 and TRBJ2-7; D remains unclear. V was clipped by 0 bases and J by 6 bases, with 6 bases between them. The CDR3 is made up of 11 amino acids. Germline CDR1 DFQATT, CDR2 SNEGSKA (reference sequence). CDR3 loop: CSARDRVEQYF. DNA for the CDR3: TGCAGTGCTAGAGATCGGGTCGAGCAGTACTTC.

The chain combines TRBV2 with TRBJ2-7, with no clear D. The CDR3 covers 11 residues. Trimming stripped 5 bases from V and 1 base from J, with 3 bases between. The germline V gene encodes CDR1 SNHLY and CDR2 FYNNEI. CDR3 in amino acids: CASSLSYEQYF. The CDR3 DNA is TGTGCCAGCAGTCTTTCCTACGAGCAGTACTTC.

The rearrangement uses TRBV19 and TRBJ1-2, with 11 bases matching TRBD1. V was clipped by 7 bases and J by 1 base; unmatched bases: 11. CDR1 LNHDA and CDR2 SQIVND come from the germline V gene (reference sequence). The CDR3 totals 17 residues. The CDR3 nucleotides are TGTGCCAGTACCCTAAATGGGGGGACAGGGGGTAACTATGGCTACACCTTC. The encoded protein is CASTLNGGTGGNYGYTF.

The sample holds a few counts of this clone. The chain recombines TRBV23-1 with TRBJ1-5; 10 nucleotides align to TRBD1. TRBV23-1 is placed among ORFs of uncertain function. V shed 0 bases and J 6 bases; nucleotides not matched to a gene: 14. The CDR3 is 19 amino acids. The CDR3 is CASSQSALGQGDLGQPQHF. Written as DNA, the CDR3 is TGCGCCAGCAGTCAATCGGCTCTAGGACAGGGGGACTTGGGTCAGCCCCAGCATTTT.

In this sample, this clone is medium-sized. This chain links TRBV11-2 with TRBJ1-2; 11 bases match TRBD1. The CDR3 consists of 14 residues. Losses at the gene ends were 5 bases for V and 8 bases for J; bases not matched to a gene: 7. The germline gives CDR1 SGHAT, CDR2 FQNNGV. CDR3 sequence (DNA): TGTGCCAGCAGCCCGACCGGGACAGGGGGAGGCTACACCTTC. Residues: CASSPTGTGGGYTF.

This chain joins TRBV4-3 and TRBJ2-7, with 9 bases matching TRBD1. The V and J ends lost 4 bases and 0 bases, in that order; junction bases with no gene match: 4. CDR1 is LGHNA, CDR2 YSLEER, per germline. CDR3 size: 15 residues. The CDR3 loop reads CASSLKGQGSYEQYF. The CDR3 DNA sequence: TGCGCCAGCAGCCTTAAGGGACAGGGCTCCTACGAGCAGTACTTC.

CDR3 sequence reads: CASSQEVQGANYGYTF. The DNA of the CDR3 is TGTGCCAGCAGCCAAGAGGTACAGGGAGCTAACTATGGCTACACCTTC. This chain connects TRBV4-2 to TRBJ1-2; D may be TRBD1 (6 bases). This CDR3 is built from 16 residues. V lost 0 bases and J lost 0, with 11 bases in between. CDR1 is LGHNA and CDR2 is YNFKEQ in the germline V gene.

This rearrangement joins TRBV18 to TRBJ1-5, with a tentative D call TRBD1 (5 bases). Trimming took off 3 bases at V and 6 bases at J, with 18 bases between the two ends. This CDR3 comprises 16 residues. Germline CDR1 KGHSH, CDR2 LQKENI. The CDR3 DNA reads as TGTGCCAGCTCACCGTCTACCGTCCAGGGCGGTCAGCCCCAGCATTTT. This sequence encodes CASSPSTVQGGQPQHF. Looking up the rest from reference TRBV18 and TRBJ1-5 gives the full variable domain: NAGVMQNPRHLVRRRGQEARLRCSPMKGHSHVYWYRQLPEEGLKFMVYLQKENIIDESGMPKERFSAEFPKEGPSILRIQQVVRGDSAAYFCASSPSTVQGGQPQHFGDGTRLSIL.

The chain is built from TRBV6-5 and TRBJ2-7; a weak D match, TRBD2 (6 bases). Deletions cut 2 bases from V and 0 bases from J, with 8 bases between. From germline, CDR1 is MNHEY and CDR2 SVGAGI. CDR3 length: 14 residues. Here the CDR3 reads CASSYGRGSYEQYF. The DNA of the CDR3 is TGTGCCAGCAGTTACGGGCGGGGCTCCTACGAGCAGTACTTC.

The chain is built from TRBV10-2 and TRBJ1-1; 7 bases line up with TRBD1. V was pared by 6 bases and J by 4 bases, with 2 bases of the junction left unmatched. Germline loops: CDR1 WSHSY, CDR2 SAAADI. The CDR3 length is 12 residues. The CDR3, as DNA: TGCGCCAGCAGACAGGGGCCCACTGAAGCTTTCTTT. This translates into CASRQGPTEAFF.

This clone was seen just once. The rearrangement uses TRBV6-5 and TRBJ2-5, with 9 bases aligning to TRBD2. This CDR3 contains 13 residues. Germline CDR1 and CDR2: MNHEY and SVGAGI. After removal of 6 bases from V and 4 bases from J, the junction contained 3 bases not matched to a gene. The CDR3 bases are TGTGCCAGCAGACGAGCGGGGGGAGAGACCCAGTACTTC. This translates into CASRRAGGETQYF.

The V call is TRBV6-5, the J call TRBJ2-5; D gene ambiguous. The CDR3 length is 13 residues. Trimming removed 2 bases from V and 1 base from J, with 5 bases in between. The germline V gene has CDR1 MNHEY and CDR2 SVGAGI. Here the CDR3 reads CASSYLSQETQYF. In nucleotides, the CDR3 is TGTGCCAGCAGTTACCTGTCCCAAGAGACCCAGTACTTC.

The genes are TRBV9 and TRBJ2-1; TRBD2 is a possible D gene (6 bases). CDR1 and CDR2 from the germline V gene are SGDLS and YYNGEE. The CDR3 is 16 residues long. Between the trimmed V and J ends, which lost 2 bases and 5 bases, there was a span of 17 bases. CDR3 DNA sequence: TGTGCCAGCAGCGTTCGCCGGGACTCCCTCAACAATGAGCAGTTCTTC. Residues: CASSVRRDSLNNEQFF.